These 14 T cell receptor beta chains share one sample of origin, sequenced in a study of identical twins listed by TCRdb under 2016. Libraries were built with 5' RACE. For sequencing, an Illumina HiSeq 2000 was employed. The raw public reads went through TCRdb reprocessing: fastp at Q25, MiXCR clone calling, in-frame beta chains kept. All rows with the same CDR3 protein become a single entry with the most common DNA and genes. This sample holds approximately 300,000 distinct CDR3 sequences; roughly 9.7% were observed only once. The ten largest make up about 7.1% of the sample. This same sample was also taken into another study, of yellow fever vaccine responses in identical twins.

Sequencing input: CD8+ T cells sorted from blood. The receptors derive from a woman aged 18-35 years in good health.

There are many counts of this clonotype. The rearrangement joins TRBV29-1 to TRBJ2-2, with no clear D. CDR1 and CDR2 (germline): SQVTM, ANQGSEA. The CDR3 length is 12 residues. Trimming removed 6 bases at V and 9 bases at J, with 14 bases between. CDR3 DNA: TGCAGCGTCCTCGTTCCCAGCCGGGAGCTGTTTTTT. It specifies CSVLVPSRELFF.

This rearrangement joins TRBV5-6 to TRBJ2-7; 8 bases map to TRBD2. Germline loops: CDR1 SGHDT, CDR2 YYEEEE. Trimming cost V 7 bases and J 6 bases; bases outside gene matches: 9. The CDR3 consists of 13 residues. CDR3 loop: CASGPGLVCEQYF. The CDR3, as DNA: TGTGCCAGCGGCCCGGGACTAGTCTGCGAGCAGTACTTC. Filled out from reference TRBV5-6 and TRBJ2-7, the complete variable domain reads DAGVTQSPTHLIKTRGQQVTLRCSPKSGHDTVSWYQQALGQGPQFIFQYYEEEERQRGNFPDRFSGHQFPNYSSELNVNALLLGDSALYLCASGPGLVCEQYFGPGTRLTVT.

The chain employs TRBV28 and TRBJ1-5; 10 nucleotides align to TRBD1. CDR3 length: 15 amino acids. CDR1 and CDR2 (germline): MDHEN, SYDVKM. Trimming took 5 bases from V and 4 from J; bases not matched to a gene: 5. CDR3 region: CASSPGQGINQPQHF. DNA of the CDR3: TGTGCCAGCAGTCCGGGACAGGGGATAAATCAGCCCCAGCATTTT.

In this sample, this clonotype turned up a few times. The CDR3 sequence is CASSFGPDEQYF. The CDR3 DNA sequence: TGTGCCAGCAGCTTCGGGCCTGACGAGCAGTACTTC. V usage is TRBV11-2 and J usage is TRBJ2-7; D is unclear. V lost 3 bases, J lost 5 bases, and 8 bases lay in between. CDR3 size: 12 residues. Germline CDR1 and CDR2: SGHAT and FQNNGV.

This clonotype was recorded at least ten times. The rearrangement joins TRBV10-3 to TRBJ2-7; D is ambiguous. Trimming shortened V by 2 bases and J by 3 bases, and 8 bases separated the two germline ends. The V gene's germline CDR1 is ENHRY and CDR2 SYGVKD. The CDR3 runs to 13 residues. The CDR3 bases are TGTGCCATCAGTGAGGAGTGGAGCTACGAGCAGTACTTC. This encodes CAISEEWSYEQYF.

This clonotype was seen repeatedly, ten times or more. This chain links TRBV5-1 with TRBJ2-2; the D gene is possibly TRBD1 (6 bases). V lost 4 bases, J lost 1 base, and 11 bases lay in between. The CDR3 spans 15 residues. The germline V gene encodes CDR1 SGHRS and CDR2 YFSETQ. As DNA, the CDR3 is TGCGCCAGCAGCCCCTCACAGGGGAACACCGGGGAGCTGTTTTTT. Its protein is CASSPSQGNTGELFF. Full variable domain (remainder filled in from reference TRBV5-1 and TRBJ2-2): KAGVTQTPRYLIKTRGQQVTLSCSPISGHRSVSWYQQTPGQGLQFLFEYFSETQRNKGNFPGRFSGRQFSNSRSEMNVSTLELGDSALYLCASSPSQGNTGELFFGEGSRLTVL.

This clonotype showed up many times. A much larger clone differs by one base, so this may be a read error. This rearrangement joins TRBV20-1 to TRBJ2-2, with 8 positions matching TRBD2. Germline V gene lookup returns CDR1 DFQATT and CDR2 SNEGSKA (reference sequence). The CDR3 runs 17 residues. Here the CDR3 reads CCARDPLAGGHTGELFF. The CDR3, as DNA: TGCTGTGCTAGAGATCCATTGGCGGGGGGCCACACCGGGGAGCTGTTTTTT.

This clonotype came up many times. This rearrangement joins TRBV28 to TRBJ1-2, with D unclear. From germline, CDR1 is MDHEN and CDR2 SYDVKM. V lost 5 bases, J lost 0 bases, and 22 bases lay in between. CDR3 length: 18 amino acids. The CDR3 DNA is TGTGCCAGCAGTCCCTCCGGTGGGTCCACTTTAGCTAACTATGGCTACACCTTC. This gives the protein CASSPSGGSTLANYGYTF.

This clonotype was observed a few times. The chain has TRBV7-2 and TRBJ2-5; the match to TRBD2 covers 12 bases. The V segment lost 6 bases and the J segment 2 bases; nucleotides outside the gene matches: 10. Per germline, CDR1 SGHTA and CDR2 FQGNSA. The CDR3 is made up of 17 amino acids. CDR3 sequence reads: CASRGTSGPRGQETQYF. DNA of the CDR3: TGTGCCAGCAGAGGGACTAGCGGGCCCCGGGGTCAAGAGACCCAGTACTTC.

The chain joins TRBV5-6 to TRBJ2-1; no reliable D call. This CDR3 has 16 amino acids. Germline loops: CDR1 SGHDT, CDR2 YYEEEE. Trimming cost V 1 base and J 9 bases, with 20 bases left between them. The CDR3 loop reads CASSLHTPPRASEQFF. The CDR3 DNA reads TGTGCCAGCAGCTTGCATACACCGCCTAGGGCCTCTGAGCAGTTCTTC.

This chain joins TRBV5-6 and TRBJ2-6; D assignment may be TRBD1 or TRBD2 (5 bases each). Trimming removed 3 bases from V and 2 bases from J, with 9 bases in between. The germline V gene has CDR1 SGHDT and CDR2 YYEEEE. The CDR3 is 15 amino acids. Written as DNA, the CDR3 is TGTGCCAGCAGCTGGGGGAGCCCTGGGGCCAACGTCCTGACTTTC. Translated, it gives CASSWGSPGANVLTF.

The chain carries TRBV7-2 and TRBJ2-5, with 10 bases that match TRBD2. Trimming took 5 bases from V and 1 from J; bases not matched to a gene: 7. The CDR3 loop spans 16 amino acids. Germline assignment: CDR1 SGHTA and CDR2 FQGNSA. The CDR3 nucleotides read TGTGCCAGCAGCGAAGAAATAGCGGGGGGCCAAGAGACCCAGTACTTC. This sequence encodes CASSEEIAGGQETQYF.

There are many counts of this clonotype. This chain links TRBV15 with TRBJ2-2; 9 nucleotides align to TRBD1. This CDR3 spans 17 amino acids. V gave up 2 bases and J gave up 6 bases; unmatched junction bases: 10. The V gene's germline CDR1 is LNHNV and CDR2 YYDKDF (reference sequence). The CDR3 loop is CATSRITGTGTSGELFF. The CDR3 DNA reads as TGTGCCACCAGCAGAATAACCGGGACAGGGACATCCGGGGAGCTGTTTTTT.

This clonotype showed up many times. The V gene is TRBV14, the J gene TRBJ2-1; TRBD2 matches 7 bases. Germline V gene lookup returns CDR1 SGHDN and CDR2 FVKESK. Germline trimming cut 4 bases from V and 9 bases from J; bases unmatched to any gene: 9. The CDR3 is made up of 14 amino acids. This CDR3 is CASSLRDYRFEQFF. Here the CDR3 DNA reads TGTGCCAGCAGCCTACGGGACTACCGCTTTGAGCAGTTCTTC.